The 4 T cell receptor beta chains in this list originate from one sample, sequenced in a study of regulatory T cells in long-lasting Graves disease. Described time point: persistent/refractory GD, antithyroid drugs over 5 years with positive TRAb. Construction of the TCR library relied on RNA isolated from PBMCs. According to the study, TCR beta libraries were built with iRepertoire HTBI primers and CDR3-region Arm-PCR. TCRdb itself ran the multiplex PCR reads through MiXCR, one entry per CDR3 protein. The sample holds hundreds of thousands of distinct CDR3 sequences, 20% seen once. The material was peripheral blood mononuclear cells (PBMCs), obtained when the disease was refractory, from a patient treated with antithyroid drugs. The receptors derive from a female donor with Graves disease.

This clonotype was seen ten or more times. The chain employs TRBV28 and TRBJ1-2; 9 positions agree with TRBD1. V lost 4 bases and J lost 8; bases outside the gene matches: 11. CDR3 length equals 15 residues. Germline loops: CDR1 MDHEN, CDR2 SYDVKM. The DNA of the CDR3 is TGTGCCAGCAGTTCAACCCGGGACAGGGATCACGGCTACACCTTC. Translated, it gives CASSSTRDRDHGYTF.

This chain links TRBV29-1 with TRBJ2-1; 14 bases are a match to TRBD2. Trimming removed 5 bases from V and 10 bases from J; junction bases left unmatched: 7. Germline assignment: CDR1 SQVTM and CDR2 ANQGSEA. This CDR3 has 14 residues. Here the CDR3 DNA reads TGCAGCGTTATAGGGACTAGCGGGAGTAGGGAGCAGTTCTTC. Protein product: CSVIGTSGSREQFF.

The V call is TRBV5-1, the J call TRBJ2-1; weak D call: TRBD1 (6 bases). Germline lookup yields CDR1 SGHRS and CDR2 YFSETQ. V was trimmed by 1 base and J by 1 base, leaving 18 bases between them. This CDR3 is 18 amino acids long. This CDR3 is CASSLRFIRQASYNEQFF. The CDR3 DNA reads TGCGCCAGCAGCTTGAGGTTCATCAGACAGGCTTCCTACAATGAGCAGTTCTTC.

J is TRBJ2-7 and V is TRBV10-3, with a weak D call TRBD2 (6 bases). V was cut by 0 bases and J by 5 bases, with 8 bases left in between. CDR3 length: 13 residues. The germline CDR1 and CDR2 sequences are ENHRY and SYGVKD. CDR3 in DNA: TGTGCCATCAGTGAGTCGACGGGGGACGAGCAGTACTTC. Translated: CAISESTGDEQYF.